Listed here are 30 T cell receptor beta chains from one sample, sequenced in a study of shared clonotypes between healthy human individuals. TCRdb's table, derived via immunoSEQ multiplex PCR, lists solely in-frame clones and lacks some. Here the sample spans roughly 640,000 clones, 97% being singletons. The sequenced material came from naive CD4+ T cells sorted from blood. Regarding subset: CD45RA+ positively selected. Receptors originate from a woman in her twenties or thirties in good health.

This rearrangement joins TRBV28 to TRBJ2-7; D may be TRBD1 (6 bases). V lost 8 bases to trimming and J lost 2 bases, with 16 bases between them. Germline V gene data show CDR1 as MDHEN and CDR2 as SYDVKM. The CDR3 totals 14 residues. The CDR3 loop is CASGRGQRAYEQYF. The CDR3 DNA sequence: TGTGCCAGCGGACGGGGACAAAGGGCCTACGAGCAGTACTTC.

The V call is TRBV18, the J call TRBJ2-1; the match to TRBD1 covers 9 bases. Germline assignment: CDR1 KGHSH and CDR2 LQKENI. The trim removed 5 bases at V and 6 bases at J, leaving 2 bases unmatched. This CDR3 region has 13 residues. The CDR3 coding sequence is TGTGCCAGCTCAGGGGACAGGGCCAATGAGCAGTTCTTC. Protein sequence: CASSGDRANEQFF. The whole variable domain, remainder taken from reference TRBV18 and TRBJ2-1, is NAGVMQNPRHLVRRRGQEARLRCSPMKGHSHVYWYRQLPEEGLKFMVYLQKENIIDESGMPKERFSAEFPKEGPSILRIQQVVRGDSAAYFCASSGDRANEQFFGPGTRLTVL.

This clone was seen a single time. The rearrangement joins TRBV10-2 to TRBJ2-7, with no clear D. Trimming stripped 7 bases from V and 0 bases from J, with 10 bases between. CDR3 length: 13 residues. Germline-derived CDR1 and CDR2 are WSHSY and SAAADI. CDR3 in amino acids: CASKQQISYEQYF. The CDR3 coding sequence is TGCGCCAGCAAGCAACAAATCTCCTACGAGCAGTACTTC.

V usage is TRBV6-8 and J usage is TRBJ1-2; 11 bases line up with TRBD1. CDR3 length: 14 residues. The germline gives CDR1 MNHGY, CDR2 SAAAGT. Trimming removed 10 bases from V and 3 bases from J; junction bases left unmatched: 7. The CDR3 coding sequence is TGTGCCATCACACCGGGACAGGGGGACTATGGCTACACCTTC. This translates into CAITPGQGDYGYTF.

CDR3 in amino acids: CASSLMPGVLAFF. CDR3 in DNA: TGTGCCAGCAGTTTGATGCCAGGGGTGTTAGCTTTCTTT. The genes are TRBV28 and TRBJ1-1; TRBD1 might be the D (6 bases). V gave up 3 bases and J gave up 10 bases, with 15 bases separating them. The CDR3 covers 13 residues. Per germline, CDR1 MDHEN and CDR2 SYDVKM.

This chain connects TRBV5-1 to TRBJ1-2; 7 bases fit TRBD1. Germline CDR1 SGHRS, CDR2 YFSETQ. This CDR3 is 17 amino acids long. Trimming cost V 3 bases and J 8 bases; bases outside gene matches: 19. This CDR3 is CASSWTSTGTVGNGYTF. The DNA for the CDR3 is TGCGCCAGCAGCTGGACCTCGACCGGGACAGTGGGGAACGGCTACACCTTC.

CDR3 protein: CASSLTAGANEQFF. CDR3 DNA: TGCGCCAGCAGCTTGACGGCCGGTGCGAATGAGCAGTTCTTC. The V gene is TRBV5-1, the J gene TRBJ2-1; D unclear. This CDR3 has 14 amino acids. Trimming stripped 1 base from V and 7 bases from J, with 12 bases between. Germline CDR1 reads SGHRS; CDR2 reads YFSETQ.

In regard to this clone: In the same sample, other DNA sequences code for this CDR3. V is TRBV6-5 and J is TRBJ1-2; maybe TRBD1 (6 bases). V dropped 2 bases and J dropped 3 bases, with 7 bases sitting between them. The CDR3 sequence is 13 residues long. Germline CDR1 MNHEY, CDR2 SVGAGI. For the CDR3, the DNA is TGTGCCAGCAGTTACGAGGGGGACTATGGCTACACCTTC. It translates to CASSYEGDYGYTF.

The chain joins TRBV6-5 to TRBJ1-6; perhaps TRBD1 as D (5 bases). Germline CDR1 reads MNHEY; CDR2 reads SVGAGI. There are 15 residues in the CDR3. Trimming took off 8 bases at V and 8 bases at J, with 19 bases between the two ends. CDR3 in amino acids: CASRGTVSGDSPLHF. The CDR3 DNA reads as TGTGCCAGCCGGGGGACGGTCTCTGGAGATTCACCCCTCCACTTT.

The chain carries TRBV27 and TRBJ2-3, with 9 bases lining up with TRBD2. Germline V gives CDR1 MNHEY, CDR2 SMNVEV (reference sequence). The CDR3 has 17 residues. V was pared by 5 bases and J by 4 bases, with 13 bases of the junction left unmatched. The CDR3 bases are TGTGCCAGCAGTCAACACCTAGCGGGACTTAATCCAGATACGCAGTATTTT. It encodes CASSQHLAGLNPDTQYF.

A single count supports this clone. The rearrangement links TRBV5-4 to TRBJ1-5; TRBD1 might be the D (5 bases). This CDR3 contains 16 residues. Looked up from germline, CDR1 is SGHNT and CDR2 is YYREEE (reference sequence). V was cut by 2 bases and J by 0 bases, with 12 bases left in between. The DNA of the CDR3 is TGTGCCAGCAGCTTCGGGGGGGAACTTAGCAATCAGCCCCAGCATTTT. Translation gives CASSFGGELSNQPQHF.

This sequence joins TRBV5-4 and TRBJ2-1; 7 bases are shared with TRBD2. Germline CDR1 and CDR2: SGHNT and YYREEE (reference sequence). This CDR3 contains 16 residues. Trimming cost V 3 bases and J 0 bases; bases outside gene matches: 6. CDR3 DNA sequence: TGTGCCAGCAGCTCCCTGGGGAGGGACTCCTACAATGAGCAGTTCTTC. Translated, it gives CASSSLGRDSYNEQFF.

This clone has only one observation. This rearrangement joins TRBV28 to TRBJ2-3, with D tentatively TRBD2 (6 bases). The V end lost 5 bases, the J end lost 1 base, and 16 bases lay between the germline ends. This CDR3 comprises 16 residues. Germline V gives CDR1 MDHEN, CDR2 SYDVKM. Written as DNA, the CDR3 is TGTGCCAGCAGTCCTAGGTGGGGGGTCGGCACAGATACGCAGTATTTT. Translation gives CASSPRWGVGTDTQYF.

The CDR3 sequence: CASSLVASVNTEAFF. CDR3 sequence (DNA): TGTGCCAGCAGCTTAGTGGCAAGCGTGAACACTGAAGCTTTCTTT. The J gene is TRBJ1-1, the V gene TRBV7-9, with D uncertain. This CDR3 is 15 amino acids long. Per germline, CDR1 SEHNR and CDR2 FQNEAQ (reference sequence). Trimming left V 1 base short and J 0 bases short, with 9 bases between.

The rearrangement uses TRBV30 and TRBJ2-6, with D possibly being TRBD1 (5 bases). The V and J ends lost 3 bases and 0 bases respectively, with 9 bases between them. Germline V lookup: CDR1 GTSNPN, CDR2 SVGIG (reference sequence). There are 15 residues in the CDR3. DNA of the CDR3: TGTGCCTGGAGCGATACAGGCTCTGGGGCCAACGTCCTGACTTTC. Translation gives CAWSDTGSGANVLTF.

The CDR3 coding sequence is TGTGCCAGCAGAGGGTCACCGGGACGAAGAAACACCATATATTTT. Amino acid sequence: CASRGSPGRRNTIYF. The genes are TRBV28 and TRBJ1-3; a possible D gene is TRBD1 (5 bases). CDR1 and CDR2 (germline): MDHEN, SYDVKM. The CDR3 is 15 amino acids. V gave up 6 bases and J gave up 5 bases, with 17 bases separating them.

This clone has just one count. This sequence joins TRBV5-6 and TRBJ2-5; 9 bases are a match to TRBD1. V was pared by 4 bases and J by 2 bases, with 9 bases of the junction left unmatched. Germline V gene sequence: CDR1 SGHDT, CDR2 YYEEEE. The CDR3 runs 16 residues. Here the CDR3 DNA reads TGTGCCAGCAGCCGTGGGACAGGGAGCCTACAAGAGACCCAGTACTTC. This gives the protein CASSRGTGSLQETQYF.

This clone was detected once. The rearrangement links TRBV9 to TRBJ1-1; weak D call: TRBD1 (5 bases). The V end was cut by 4 bases, the J end by 1 base, with 17 bases between. The CDR3 length is 16 residues. The germline CDR1 and CDR2 sequences are SGDLS and YYNGEE. The DNA of the CDR3 is TGTGCCAGCAGCCCAACACCAACCCAGGGGAACACTGAAGCTTTCTTT. It codes for CASSPTPTQGNTEAFF.

V usage is TRBV5-1 and J usage is TRBJ1-4; 7 bases are shared with TRBD1. After removal of 3 bases from V and 8 bases from J, the junction contained 10 bases not matched to a gene. The CDR3 is made up of 15 amino acids. CDR1 is SGHRS, CDR2 YFSETQ, per germline. The CDR3 reads CASSSLTGEGEKLFF. The DNA of the CDR3 is TGCGCCAGCAGCTCCTTAACAGGGGAGGGAGAAAAACTGTTTTTT.

CDR3 coding DNA: TGTGCCAGCAGCTGGAGACAGGGCTACCCCGCGAACACCGGGGAGCTGTTTTTT. Its protein product is CASSWRQGYPANTGELFF. The chain links TRBV7-8 to TRBJ2-2, with TRBD1 matching over 7 bases. J lost 0 bases, V lost 4 bases, and 11 bases had no gene match. This CDR3 has 18 residues. The germline CDR1 and CDR2 sequences are SGHVS and FQNEAQ. Supplemented by reference TRBV7-8 and TRBJ2-2, the full variable domain reads GAGVSQSPRYKVAKRGQDVALRCDPISGHVSLFWYQQALGQGPEFLTYFQNEAQLDKSGLPSDRFFAERPEGSVSTLKIQRTQQEDSAVYLCASSWRQGYPANTGELFFGEGSRLTVL.

This clone was seen only a few times. The same CDR3 also results from other DNA sequences found in this sample. The chain recombines TRBV28 with TRBJ1-1; possible D gene TRBD1, 6 bases. CDR3 length: 14 amino acids. Looked up from germline, CDR1 is MDHEN and CDR2 is SYDVKM. V shed 5 bases and J shed 3 bases, with 13 bases lying between them. The CDR3 sequence: CASSPPDRDTEAFF. Written as DNA, the CDR3 is TGTGCCAGCAGTCCACCGGACAGAGACACTGAAGCTTTCTTT.

The V gene is TRBV28, the J gene TRBJ2-7; tentative D call: TRBD2 (5 bases). The CDR3 runs to 14 residues. Germline assignment: CDR1 MDHEN and CDR2 SYDVKM. V was cut by 6 bases and J by 2 bases, with 14 bases left in between. The CDR3 region has the DNA TGTGCCAGCAGGCGCGGACTGAGGACCTACGAGCAGTACTTC. It encodes CASRRGLRTYEQYF.

The chain uses TRBV2 and TRBJ2-7, with D possibly TRBD1 on 5 matching bases. CDR1 and CDR2 from the germline V gene are SNHLY and FYNNEI. The CDR3 runs to 11 residues. Trimming removed 4 bases at V and 6 bases at J, with 7 bases between. CDR3 protein: CASSGQLEQYF. In DNA, the CDR3 is TGTGCCAGCAGTGGACAGCTCGAGCAGTACTTC.

This chain connects TRBV5-1 to TRBJ2-2, with no clear D. CDR1 and CDR2 from the germline V gene are SGHRS and YFSETQ. The V end was cut by 4 bases, the J end by 1 base, with 11 bases between. The CDR3 covers 15 residues. The CDR3 is CASSPLGRNTGELFF. DNA of the CDR3: TGCGCCAGCAGCCCCCTCGGGCGGAACACCGGGGAGCTGTTTTTT. Combining the CDR3 with reference TRBV5-1 and TRBJ2-2 gives the whole variable domain KAGVTQTPRYLIKTRGQQVTLSCSPISGHRSVSWYQQTPGQGLQFLFEYFSETQRNKGNFPGRFSGRQFSNSRSEMNVSTLELGDSALYLCASSPLGRNTGELFFGEGSRLTVL.

The chain has TRBV4-1 and TRBJ2-3; 10 bases are shared with TRBD1. The CDR3 extends over 17 amino acids. After removal of 0 bases from V and 5 bases from J, the junction contained 8 bases not matched to a gene. Germline V gives CDR1 MGHRA, CDR2 YSYEKL. The CDR3 DNA reads TGCGCCAGCAGCCAAGATCCGTGGGACAGGGGTCAAGATACGCAGTATTTT. Translated, it gives CASSQDPWDRGQDTQYF.

This clone was detected only a few times. The chain recombines TRBV5-1 with TRBJ2-2; D perhaps matches TRBD1 (7 bases). CDR3 length: 16 amino acids. Germline values: CDR1 SGHRS, CDR2 YFSETQ. The V end lost 0 bases, the J end lost 4 bases, and 13 bases lay between the germline ends. CDR3 protein: CASSLAGQGGTGELFF. CDR3 DNA: TGCGCCAGCAGCTTGGCCGGGCAGGGGGGCACCGGGGAGCTGTTTTTT.

This chain uses TRBV7-6 with TRBJ2-7; 7 nucleotides align to TRBD2. CDR3 length: 15 residues. The germline gives CDR1 SGHVS, CDR2 FNYEAQ. Trimming took 5 bases from V and 4 from J; bases not matched to a gene: 11. CDR3 in amino acids: CASSPVGGNGYEQYF. The CDR3 DNA is TGTGCCAGCAGCCCCGTGGGAGGGAATGGGTACGAGCAGTACTTC.

The genes are TRBV15 and TRBJ2-6; D uncertain. The V and J ends lost 3 bases and 0 bases respectively, with 6 bases between them. The germline CDR1 and CDR2 sequences are LNHNV and YYDKDF (reference sequence). The CDR3 is 15 residues long. CDR3 sequence (DNA): TGTGCCACCAGCAGTCGGTCCTCTGGGGCCAACGTCCTGACTTTC. Protein sequence: CATSSRSSGANVLTF.

The CDR3: CAIMALAGEGLGTDTQYF. CDR3 nucleotides: TGTGCCATCATGGCCCTAGCGGGAGAAGGGCTGGGCACAGATACGCAGTATTTT. This chain connects TRBV10-3 to TRBJ2-3; 10 bases map to TRBD2. Losses at the gene ends were 7 bases for V and 1 base for J; bases not matched to a gene: 14. This CDR3 is 18 amino acids long. Germline V gene data show CDR1 as ENHRY and CDR2 as SYGVKD.

V usage is TRBV7-3 and J usage is TRBJ2-5, with D tentatively TRBD2 (7 bases). CDR3 length: 14 residues. CDR1 SGHTA and CDR2 FQGTGA come from the germline V gene. V was clipped by 1 base and J by 4 bases, with 10 bases between them. The CDR3 loop reads CASSLNGGPETQYF. CDR3 coding DNA: TGTGCCAGCAGCTTAAACGGGGGGCCAGAGACCCAGTACTTC.